The sequence of this T cell receptor (beta chain) was determined in a study of technical replicates of blood from a few donors. Germline CDR1 and CDR2: LNHNV and YYDKDF (reference sequence). This CDR3 region has 15 residues. Deletions cut 1 base from V and 7 bases from J, with 13 bases between. Method: immunoSEQ multiplex PCR; TCRdb's copy keeps in-frame clones and lacks some. The sample holds 91,000 or so clones; approximately 95% are singletons and the top ten take just over 0.25%. This clonotype was obtained from a human donor in good health. The chain carries TRBV15 and TRBJ2-2; D uncertain. Material for sequencing was T cells isolated from PBMCs. CDR3 sequence reads: CATSRVTGQDGELFF. The CDR3 DNA reads as TGTGCCACCAGCAGAGTCACCGGCCAGGACGGGGAGCTGTTTTTT.